This T cell receptor beta chain was found in a study of identical twins. Points from the study as a whole: Beta out-of-frame twin sharing showed a weaker excess. In cord blood, abundant beta clonotypes had fewer insertions; memory showed no trend. Diverse VJ usage suggested most zero-insertion clonotypes were not invariant T cells.

Germline lookup yields CDR1 LGHNA and CDR2 YNFKEQ. The ends were cut back, 1 base at V and 3 bases at J, with 13 bases in the middle. CDR3 length: 15 residues. This clonotype came up a few times. What it binds is not known. Every sampled donor was Caucasian and healthy. From the 5' RACE reads, TCRdb called clonotypes with MiXCR, one entry per CDR3 protein. The profile covers 410,000 or so distinct CDR3 sequences, with around 20% appearing a single time and less than 15% taken by the ten largest. The sequenced sample was naive T cells sorted from blood. The rearrangement uses TRBV4-2 and TRBJ2-7; D is uncertain. This receptor was obtained from a man aged 45-65 years in good health. The CDR3 reads CASSQVWSSGYEQYF. The DNA of the CDR3 is TGTGCCAGCAGCCAAGTGTGGTCCTCGGGCTACGAGCAGTACTTC.